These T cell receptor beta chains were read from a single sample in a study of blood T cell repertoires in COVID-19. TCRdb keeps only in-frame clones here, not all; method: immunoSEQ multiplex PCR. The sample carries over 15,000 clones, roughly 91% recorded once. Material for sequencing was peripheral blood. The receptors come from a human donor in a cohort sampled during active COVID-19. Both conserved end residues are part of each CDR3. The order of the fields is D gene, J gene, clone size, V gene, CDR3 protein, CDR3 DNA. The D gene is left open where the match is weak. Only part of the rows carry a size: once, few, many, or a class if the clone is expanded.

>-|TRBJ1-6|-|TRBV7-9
CASRAGNSPLHF
TGTGCCAGCAGAGCAGGGAATTCACCCCTCCACTTT
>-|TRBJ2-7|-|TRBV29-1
CSVVWALEQYF
TGCAGCGTTGTCTGGGCCCTCGAGCAGTACTTC
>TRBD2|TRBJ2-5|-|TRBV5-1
CASRPGGPGETQYF
TGCGCCAGCAGGCCGGGAGGGCCCGGGGAGACCCAGTACTTC
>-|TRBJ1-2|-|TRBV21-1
CASSKKGTNNPFNYGYTF
TGTGCCAGCAGCAAAAAGGGGACTAATAACCCCTTTAACTATGGCTACACCTTC
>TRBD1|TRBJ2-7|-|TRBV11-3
CASSFRAGQAYEQYF
TGTGCCAGCAGCTTCCGAGCCGGACAGGCCTACGAGCAGTACTTC
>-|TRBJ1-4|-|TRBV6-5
CASKPSIFNEKLFF
TGTGCCAGCAAACCGAGTATCTTTAATGAAAAACTGTTTTTT
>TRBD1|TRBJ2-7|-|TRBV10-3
CAISSDRVRYEQYF
TGTGCCATCAGCTCGGACAGGGTTCGGTACGAGCAGTACTTC
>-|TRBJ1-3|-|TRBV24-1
CATSMGRSSGNTIYF
TGTGCCACCAGTATGGGCAGGTCTTCTGGAAACACCATATATTTT
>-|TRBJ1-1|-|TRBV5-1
CASSAQVFDTEAFF
TGCGCCAGCAGCGCGCAGGTTTTTGACACTGAAGCTTTCTTT
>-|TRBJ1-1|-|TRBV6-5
CASRAREGMGRAFF
TGTGCCAGCAGGGCCCGGGAGGGCATGGGGAGGGCTTTCTTT
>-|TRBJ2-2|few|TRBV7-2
CASSRPGDTGELFF
TGTGCCAGCAGCCGTCCAGGGGACACCGGGGAGCTGTTTTTT
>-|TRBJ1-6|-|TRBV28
CASSSPTRGSLHF
TGTGCCAGCAGTTCTCCGACGAGGGGGTCCCTCCACTTT
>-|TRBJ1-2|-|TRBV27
CASSLSPAISGGYTF
TGTGCCAGCAGTTTATCGCCGGCAATCTCGGGGGGCTACACCTTC
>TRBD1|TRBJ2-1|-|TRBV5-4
CASSTQTGGPAYEQFF
TGTGCCAGCAGCACACAGACAGGGGGCCCTGCTTATGAGCAGTTCTTC
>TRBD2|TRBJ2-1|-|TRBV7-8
CASIPLAGGSYNEQFF
TGTGCCAGCATCCCATTAGCGGGGGGTTCCTACAATGAGCAGTTCTTC
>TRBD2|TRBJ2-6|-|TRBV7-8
CASSPPAGVSGANVLTF
TGTGCCAGCAGCCCCCCTGCGGGGGTCTCTGGGGCCAACGTCCTGACTTTC
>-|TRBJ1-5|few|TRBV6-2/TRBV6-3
CASSYSDSYSNQPQHF
TGTGCCAGCAGTTACTCGGACAGCTATAGCAATCAGCCCCAGCATTTT
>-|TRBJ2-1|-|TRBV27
CASSFNTAGDEQFF
TGTGCCAGCAGTTTTAATACTGCCGGGGATGAGCAGTTCTTC
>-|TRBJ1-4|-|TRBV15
CATSRARGGREKLFF
TGTGCCACCAGCAGAGCCAGGGGAGGGCGTGAAAAACTGTTTTTT
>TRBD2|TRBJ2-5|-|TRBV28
CASSSLGGGRETQYF
TGTGCCAGCAGTTCCCTCGGGGGGGGTCGGGAGACCCAGTACTTC
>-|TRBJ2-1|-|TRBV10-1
CASSVLRQLTSDEQFF
TGCGCCAGCAGTGTCCTGCGGCAGCTAACATCGGATGAGCAGTTCTTC
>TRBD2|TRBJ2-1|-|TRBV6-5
CASIATSGAWNEQFF
TGTGCCAGCATTGCGACTAGCGGGGCTTGGAATGAGCAGTTCTTC
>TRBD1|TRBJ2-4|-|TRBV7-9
CASSGLDRVGKNIQYF
TGTGCCAGCAGCGGACTGGACAGGGTAGGCAAAAACATTCAGTACTTC
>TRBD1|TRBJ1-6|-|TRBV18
CASSLLQGANSPLHF
TGTGCCAGCTCACTCCTCCAGGGGGCGAATTCACCCCTCCACTTT
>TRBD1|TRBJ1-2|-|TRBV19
CASSRDRGFSGYTF
TGTGCCAGTAGTCGGGACAGGGGATTTAGTGGCTACACCTTC
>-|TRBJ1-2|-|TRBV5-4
CASSSPGGNYGYTF
TGTGCCAGCAGCTCCCCCGGGGGGAACTATGGCTACACCTTC
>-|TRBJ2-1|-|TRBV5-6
CASSFSYRLDSANEQFF
TGTGCCAGCAGCTTCAGTTACAGGCTTGACTCCGCCAATGAGCAGTTCTTC
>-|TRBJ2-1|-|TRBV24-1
CATSDGLTRSYNEQFF
TGTGCCACCAGTGATGGACTAACCCGCTCCTACAATGAGCAGTTCTTC
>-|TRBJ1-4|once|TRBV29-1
CSVEVMGGKNEKLFF
TGCAGCGTTGAAGTCATGGGGGGGAAAAATGAAAAACTGTTTTTT